The sequence of this TCR beta chain was determined in a study of shared clonotypes between healthy human individuals. An assay was performed, and its level was deep. Profiled with immunoSEQ multiplex PCR; TCRdb holds only in-frame clones, not every one. The sample consists of hundreds of thousands of clones, around 74% of them appearing once. Germline loops: CDR1 MGHDK, CDR2 SYGVNS. The V end was cut by 1 base, the J end by 0 bases, with 13 bases between. The CDR3 runs 17 residues. The chain links TRBV25-1 to TRBJ1-3; unclear D gene. The clonotype comes from a woman in her 30s in good health. The sample taken for sequencing was memory CD4+ T cells sorted from blood. Sample subset: CD45RA-negative fraction. The CDR3 sequence: CASSESIGVSSGNTIYF. Here the CDR3 DNA reads TGTGCCAGCAGTGAATCTATAGGCGTCAGCTCTGGAAACACCATATATTTT.